These 13 T cell receptor beta chains were all obtained from the same sample, sequenced in a study of Ad26.COV2.S vaccination and SARS-CoV-2 variants. Measured with immunoSEQ multiplex PCR; TCRdb has only the in-frame clones, and not every one. The table records roughly 380,000 clones, more than 75% of them present only once. The treatment is: around 19 received Ad26.COV2.S at low or high dose, single or two shots; 5 received placebo; per-sample allocation not given. Samples analyzed were those drawn on day 63 after the first vaccine or placebo injection. This specimen consisted of peripheral blood, obtained in a trial of Ad26.COV2.S vaccine versus placebo. The receptors were gathered from a person between 18 and 59 years old who received the Ad26.COV2.S COVID-19 vaccine or a placebo.

The chain has TRBV6-1 and TRBJ1-1; 8 bases map to TRBD1. The length of the CDR3 is 15 residues. Germline loops: CDR1 MNHNS, CDR2 SASEGT. V trimming: 2 bases; J trimming: 0 bases; junction bases outside the gene matches: 2. This CDR3 reads CASSEQTGVNTEAFF. The CDR3 DNA follows: TGTGCCAGCAGTGAACAGACAGGGGTGAACACTGAAGCTTTCTTT.

J is TRBJ2-1 and V is TRBV11-2; tentatively, D is TRBD2 (6 bases). The CDR3 sequence is 15 residues long. Germline V lookup: CDR1 SGHAT, CDR2 FQNNGV. V lost 4 bases, J lost 8 bases, and 18 bases lay in between. The CDR3 DNA reads as TGTGCCAGCAGCTCCGTCGGAGGGCCGGTCGATGAGCAGTTCTTC. Translation gives CASSSVGGPVDEQFF.

This clone has only a few counts. The chain employs TRBV2 and TRBJ2-1, with D unresolved. The length of the CDR3 is 11 residues. The V end was cut by 4 bases, the J end by 10 bases, with 8 bases between. Per the germline V gene, CDR1 is SNHLY and CDR2 is FYNNEI. The CDR3 protein is CASSVAREQFF. The CDR3 DNA follows: TGTGCCAGCAGTGTGGCGCGCGAGCAGTTCTTC. The complete variable domain, with remaining parts taken from reference TRBV2 and TRBJ2-1, reads EPEVTQTPSHQVTQMGQEVILRCVPISNHLYFYWYRQILGQKVEFLVSFYNNEISEKSEIFDDQFSVERPDGSNFTLKIRSTKLEDSAMYFCASSVAREQFFGPGTRLTVL.

This rearrangement joins TRBV29-1 to TRBJ2-7; 12 bases agree with TRBD2. V gave up 6 bases and J gave up 5 bases; unmatched junction bases: 11. The germline CDR1 and CDR2 sequences are SQVTM and ANQGSEA. CDR3 length: 15 residues. CDR3 residues: CSVAVGTSGSHEQYF. The CDR3 nucleotides are TGCAGCGTCGCCGTGGGGACTAGCGGGTCACACGAGCAGTACTTC.

The chain carries TRBV19 and TRBJ2-7; 8 bases fit TRBD1. Per germline, CDR1 LNHDA and CDR2 SQIVND (reference sequence). There are 14 residues in the CDR3. V lost 5 bases to trimming and J lost 5 bases; unmatched junction nucleotides: 8. CDR3 sequence: CASSSGRGRDEQYF. The DNA of the CDR3 is TGTGCCAGTAGTTCAGGCAGGGGGCGCGACGAGCAGTACTTC.

The genes are TRBV18 and TRBJ2-7; perhaps TRBD2 as D (6 bases). CDR3 length: 12 amino acids. The germline CDR1 and CDR2 sequences are KGHSH and LQKENI. V gave up 2 bases and J gave up 7 bases, with 9 bases separating them. CDR3 coding DNA: TGTGCCAGCTCACCAGGACTACGGGAGCAGTACTTC. Protein sequence: CASSPGLREQYF.

This rearrangement joins TRBV29-1 to TRBJ2-7, with TRBD2 matching over 8 bases. V was pared by 6 bases and J by 3 bases, with 7 bases of the junction left unmatched. The CDR3 totals 13 residues. Germline CDR1 and CDR2: SQVTM and ANQGSEA. CDR3 sequence: CSVISGTHYEQYF. The CDR3 coding sequence is TGCAGCGTGATTAGCGGGACCCACTACGAGCAGTACTTC.

CDR3 DNA: TGTGCCAGCAGTTCCCCCAATACAGGAATCCATGGCTACACCTTC. Amino acid sequence: CASSSPNTGIHGYTF. The chain links TRBV27 to TRBJ1-2; possibly TRBD1 for D (5 bases). In germline, CDR1 is MNHEY, CDR2 SMNVEV (reference sequence). With 4 bases removed from V and 6 bases from J, the gap between germline ends came to 18 bases. The CDR3 runs 15 residues.

The chain carries TRBV4-1 and TRBJ1-2; no definite D call. The V end was cut by 3 bases, the J end by 2 bases, with 16 bases between. Germline assignment: CDR1 MGHRA and CDR2 YSYEKL. The CDR3 is 16 amino acids. The CDR3 DNA reads as TGCGCCAGCAGCCATCCCTCCCTGGAAGGCAACTATGGCTACACCTTC. Its protein product is CASSHPSLEGNYGYTF.

This chain joins TRBV25-1 and TRBJ2-5; no reliable D call. The CDR3 loop spans 11 amino acids. Trimming pared 2 bases from V and 5 bases from J, leaving 3 bases between. Germline CDR1 and CDR2: MGHDK and SYGVNS. The CDR3 DNA is TGTGCCAGCAGTGAAGGGGAGACCCAGTACTTC. Amino acids: CASSEGETQYF.

This clone was seen just once. CDR3 in amino acids: CAESERGWGYGYTF. The CDR3 region has the DNA TGTGCGGAGAGCGAGAGGGGGTGGGGCTATGGCTACACCTTC. The V gene is TRBV28, the J gene TRBJ1-2, with D tentatively TRBD1 (6 bases). Germline V gene data show CDR1 as MDHEN and CDR2 as SYDVKM. There are 14 residues in the CDR3.

This chain joins TRBV4-3 and TRBJ1-1; D not certain. V dropped 2 bases and J dropped 1 base, with 5 bases sitting between them. Germline V gene sequence: CDR1 LGHNA, CDR2 YSLEER. The CDR3 loop spans 13 amino acids. The DNA for the CDR3 is TGCGCCAGCAGCCAAAGGGAGAACACTGAAGCTTTCTTT. This translates into CASSQRENTEAFF.

This sequence joins TRBV18 and TRBJ2-7, with TRBD2 identical over 12 bases. V shed 6 bases and J 3 bases; nucleotides not matched to a gene: 6. This CDR3 contains 15 residues. CDR1 is KGHSH and CDR2 is LQKENI in the germline V gene. CDR3 amino acids: CASSPTSGSFYEQYF. DNA for the CDR3: TGTGCCAGCTCCCCGACTAGCGGGAGTTTCTACGAGCAGTACTTC.